This TCR beta chain was sequenced in a study of blood T cells in healthy people across ages. Whole-study context: T cells yielded about one barcoded beta molecule per two cells through template switching. Whole-study findings and limits: Investigators viewed diversity estimates from one million T cells as underestimates, the study reported.

The germline V gene encodes CDR1 MNHEY and CDR2 SMNVEV (reference sequence). CDR3 length: 13 residues. With 4 bases removed from V and 7 bases from J, the gap between germline ends came to 13 bases. Extraction of total RNA produced a minimum of 5 micrograms from each sample. Note on this clonotype: Its antigen is as yet unknown.

A second 7 to 11 cycle PCR used barcoded and J-beta primers. TCRdb reprocessed the 5' RACE reads with MiXCR, giving one entry per CDR3 protein. The profile shows 750,000 to 1,000,000 distinct CDR3 sequences, about 27% of them singletons. These data were likewise used in another study, on T cells of mothers and their children. Per that study: The effect of thymic selection on TCR recombination output is similar between related and unrelated pairs.

The J gene is TRBJ1-2, the V gene TRBV27, with D tentatively TRBD1 (6 bases). This TCR was sampled from a woman aged 40 to 55 in good health. Material for sequencing was blood. CDR3 nucleotides: TGTGCCAGCAGTTCCCCGGGACAAGGTGGCTACACCTTC. This gives the protein CASSSPGQGGYTF.